The source of this T cell receptor (beta chain) is a study of CD8 T cells in ankylosing spondylitis. Whole-study findings and limits: Apparently characteristic of ankylosing spondylitis blood was a TCR beta motif (eight highly homologous variants).

Comment on this clonotype: Antigen unknown.

From the 5' RACE reads, TCRdb called clonotypes with MiXCR, one entry per CDR3 protein. The repertoire has around 150,000 distinct CDR3 sequences, more than 9.5% of them found once; the top ten carry 3.5% to 5%. The CDR3 covers 13 residues. Germline V gene sequence: CDR1 SSHAT, CDR2 FNYEAQ (reference sequence). Trimming left V 5 bases short and J 0 bases short, with 7 bases between. This sequence originates from a female donor with ankylosing spondylitis or in good health (not recorded which). Sequencing was performed on blood, either unsorted or a sorted T cell fraction (not recorded which). The V and J genes are TRBV7-7 and TRBJ1-1; D remains unclear. The CDR3 region is CASSANLNTEAFF. As DNA, the CDR3 is TGTGCCAGCAGCGCCAATTTGAACACTGAAGCTTTCTTT.